This T cell receptor (beta chain) is from a study of T-cell memory formation after mild COVID-19. Study background: Most TCR clusters belonged to a single donor. Findings and caveats of the study: Among contracting clones, CD4+ were mainly CM/EM and CD8+ enriched in EMRA.

This clonotype was detected a few times. No antigen is known for it. TCRdb used MiXCR to reprocess the 5' RACE reads, holding one entry per CDR3 protein. The sample contains 470,000 or so distinct CDR3 sequences, 15% to 20% of which appear only once. The clonotype was recovered from an adult woman who had mild COVID-19 (a few samples of this study predate the infection). Cell type and time point are not known. The sample taken for sequencing was PBMCs or a T cell subset sorted from them (not recorded which).

DNA of the CDR3: TGTGCCAGTGTGCGTCAGGACATGAGCTCCTACGAGCAGTACTTC. Its translation: CASVRQDMSSYEQYF. The chain joins TRBV19 to TRBJ2-7, with D possibly being TRBD1 (5 bases). The length of the CDR3 is 15 residues. Germline V gene sequence: CDR1 LNHDA, CDR2 SQIVND (reference sequence). V was trimmed by 8 bases and J by 0 bases, leaving 17 bases between them. The full variable domain, rest sourced from reference TRBV19 and TRBJ2-7, is DGGITQSPKYLFRKEGQNVTLSCEQNLNHDAMYWYRQDPGQGLRLIYYSQIVNDFQKGDIAEGYSVSREKKESFPLTVTSAQKNPTAFYLCASVRQDMSSYEQYFGPGTRLTVT.